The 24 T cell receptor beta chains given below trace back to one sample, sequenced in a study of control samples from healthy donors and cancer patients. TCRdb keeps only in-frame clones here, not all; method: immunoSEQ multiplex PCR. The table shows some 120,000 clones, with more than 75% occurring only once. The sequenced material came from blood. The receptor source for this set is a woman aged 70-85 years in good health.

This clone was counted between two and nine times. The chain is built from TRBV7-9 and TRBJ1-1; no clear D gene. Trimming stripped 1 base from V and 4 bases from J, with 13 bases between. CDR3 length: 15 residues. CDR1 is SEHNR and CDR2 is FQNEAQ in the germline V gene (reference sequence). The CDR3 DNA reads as TGTGCCAGCAGCTTAGATGCGGGTGGGAGCACTGAAGCTTTCTTT. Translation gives CASSLDAGGSTEAFF.

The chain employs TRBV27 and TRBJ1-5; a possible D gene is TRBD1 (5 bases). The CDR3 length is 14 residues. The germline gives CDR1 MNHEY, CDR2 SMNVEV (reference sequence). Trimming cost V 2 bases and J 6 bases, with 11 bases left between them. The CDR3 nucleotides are TGTGCCAGCAGTTTAGGGGGGGAAAGTCAGCCCCAGCATTTT. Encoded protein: CASSLGGESQPQHF.

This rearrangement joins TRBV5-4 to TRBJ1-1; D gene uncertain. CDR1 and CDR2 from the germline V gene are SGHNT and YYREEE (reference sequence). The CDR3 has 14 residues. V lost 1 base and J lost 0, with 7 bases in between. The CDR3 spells CASSLSTVNTEAFF. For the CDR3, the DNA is TGTGCCAGCAGCTTGAGTACGGTGAACACTGAAGCTTTCTTT. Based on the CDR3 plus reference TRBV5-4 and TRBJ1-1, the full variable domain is ETGVTQSPTHLIKTRGQQVTLRCSSQSGHNTVSWYQQALGQGPQFIFQYYREEENGRGNFPPRFSGLQFPNYSSELNVNALELDDSALYLCASSLSTVNTEAFFGQGTRLTVV.

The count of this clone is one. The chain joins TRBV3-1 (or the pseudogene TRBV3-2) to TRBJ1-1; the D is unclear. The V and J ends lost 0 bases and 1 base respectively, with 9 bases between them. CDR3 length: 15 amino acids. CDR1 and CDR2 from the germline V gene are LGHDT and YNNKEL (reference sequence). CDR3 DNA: TGTGCCAGCAGCCAAGACTGGACGCCGAACACTGAAGCTTTCTTT. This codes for CASSQDWTPNTEAFF.

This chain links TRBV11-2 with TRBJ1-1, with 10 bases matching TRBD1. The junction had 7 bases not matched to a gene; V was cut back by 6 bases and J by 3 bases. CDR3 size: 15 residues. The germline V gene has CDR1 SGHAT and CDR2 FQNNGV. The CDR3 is CASRPTGGLDTEAFF. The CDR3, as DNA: TGTGCCAGCAGGCCGACAGGGGGCTTAGACACTGAAGCTTTCTTT.

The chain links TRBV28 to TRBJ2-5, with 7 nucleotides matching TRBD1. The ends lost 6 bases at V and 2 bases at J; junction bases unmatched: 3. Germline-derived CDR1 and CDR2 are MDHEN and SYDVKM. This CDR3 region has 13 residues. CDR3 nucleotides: TGTGCCAGCAGCTCGGGACAGCAAGAGACCCAGTACTTC. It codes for CASSSGQQETQYF.

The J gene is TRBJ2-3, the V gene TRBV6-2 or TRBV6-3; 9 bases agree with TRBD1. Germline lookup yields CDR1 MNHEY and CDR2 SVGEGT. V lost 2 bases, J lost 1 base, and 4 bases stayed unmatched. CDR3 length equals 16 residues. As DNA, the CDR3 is TGTGCCAGCAGTTACCCGGACAGGGGACGCACAGATACGCAGTATTTT. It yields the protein CASSYPDRGRTDTQYF.

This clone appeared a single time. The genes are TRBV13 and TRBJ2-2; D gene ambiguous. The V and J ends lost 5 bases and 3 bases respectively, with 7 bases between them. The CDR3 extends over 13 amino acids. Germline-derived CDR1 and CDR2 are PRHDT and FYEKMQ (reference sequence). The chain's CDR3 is CASSPRYTGELFF. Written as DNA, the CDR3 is TGTGCCAGCAGCCCACGGTACACCGGGGAGCTGTTTTTT.

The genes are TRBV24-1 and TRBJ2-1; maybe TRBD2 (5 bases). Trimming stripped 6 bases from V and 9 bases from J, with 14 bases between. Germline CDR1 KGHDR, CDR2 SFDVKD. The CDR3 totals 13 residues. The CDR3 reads CATSRGGLAEQFF. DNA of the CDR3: TGTGCCACCAGTCGCGGCGGGTTGGCTGAGCAGTTCTTC.

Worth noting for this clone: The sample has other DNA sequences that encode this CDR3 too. For the CDR3, the DNA is TGTGCCAGCAGCGCCCTCGGACAGGGGGGCTTGGGGGGCTACACCTTC. Amino acids: CASSALGQGGLGGYTF. J is TRBJ1-2 and V is TRBV7-3; 10 bases map to TRBD1. Per germline, CDR1 SGHTA and CDR2 FQGTGA. The trim removed 5 bases at V and 8 bases at J, leaving 14 bases unmatched. CDR3 length equals 16 residues.

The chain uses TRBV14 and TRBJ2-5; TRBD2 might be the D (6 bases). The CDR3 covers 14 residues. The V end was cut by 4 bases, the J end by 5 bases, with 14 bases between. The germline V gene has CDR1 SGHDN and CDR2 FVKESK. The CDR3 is CASSPLAGWETQYF. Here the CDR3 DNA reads TGTGCCAGCAGCCCCTTGGCGGGGTGGGAGACCCAGTACTTC.

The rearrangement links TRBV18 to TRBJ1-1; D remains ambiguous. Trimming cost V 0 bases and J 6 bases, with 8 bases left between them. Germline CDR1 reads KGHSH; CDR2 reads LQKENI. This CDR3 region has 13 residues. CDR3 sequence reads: CASSPPSGSEAFF. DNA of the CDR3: TGTGCCAGCTCACCACCGTCCGGGTCTGAAGCTTTCTTT.

The CDR3 DNA reads TGCAGCGGTCTGACAGGGCAGGTCACTGAAGCTTTCTTT. This codes for CSGLTGQVTEAFF. The chain employs TRBV29-1 and TRBJ1-1; 7 bases are a match to TRBD1. Trimming cost V 7 bases and J 4 bases; bases outside gene matches: 9. CDR1 SQVTM and CDR2 ANQGSEA come from the germline V gene. The CDR3 has 13 residues.

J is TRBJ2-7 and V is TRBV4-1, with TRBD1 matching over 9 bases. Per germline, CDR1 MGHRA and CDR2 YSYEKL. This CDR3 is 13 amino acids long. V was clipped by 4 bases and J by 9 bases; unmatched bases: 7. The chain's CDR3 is CASSLIQGAMQYF. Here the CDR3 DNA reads TGCGCCAGCAGCCTAATACAGGGGGCGATGCAGTACTTC.

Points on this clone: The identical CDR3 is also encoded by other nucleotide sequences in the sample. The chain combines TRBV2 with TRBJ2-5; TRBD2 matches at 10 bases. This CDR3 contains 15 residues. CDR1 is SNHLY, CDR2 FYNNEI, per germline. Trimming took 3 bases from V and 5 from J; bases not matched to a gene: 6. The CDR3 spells CASSEQRGGVETQYF. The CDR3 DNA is TGTGCCAGCAGTGAGCAGCGGGGGGGTGTGGAGACCCAGTACTTC.

The CDR3 DNA reads TGTGCCAGCAGTTCGACAGGGGAAGGCTACACCTTC. This gives the protein CASSSTGEGYTF. The V call is TRBV6-2 or TRBV6-3, the J call TRBJ1-2; TRBD1 matches 8 bases. The germline V gene has CDR1 MNHEY and CDR2 SVGEGT. V lost 4 bases, J lost 8 bases, and 3 bases stayed unmatched. The CDR3 covers 12 residues.

The CDR3 bases are TGTGCCAGCTCCCTTAGGGGACAGGGGGCGGGCGAGCAGTACTTC. Amino acid sequence: CASSLRGQGAGEQYF. The chain uses TRBV18 and TRBJ2-7, with 12 positions matching TRBD1. Germline assignment: CDR1 KGHSH and CDR2 LQKENI. The CDR3 totals 15 residues. Trimming at V came to 6 bases and at J to 6 bases, leaving 9 bases not matched to a gene.

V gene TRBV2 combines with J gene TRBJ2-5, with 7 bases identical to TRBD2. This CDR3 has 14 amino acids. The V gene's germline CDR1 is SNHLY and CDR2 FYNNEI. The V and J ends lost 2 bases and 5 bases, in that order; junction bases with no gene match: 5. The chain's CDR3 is CASSEQTSAETQYF. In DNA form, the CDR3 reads TGTGCCAGCAGTGAACAAACTAGCGCTGAGACCCAGTACTTC.

Here the CDR3 reads CASSPGTAYSNQPQHF. The CDR3 DNA reads as TGTGCCAGCTCACCAGGGACAGCCTATAGCAATCAGCCCCAGCATTTT. This chain uses TRBV18 with TRBJ1-5, with 7 bases aligning to TRBD1. V shed 2 bases and J 0 bases; nucleotides not matched to a gene: 4. The CDR3 totals 16 residues. Germline V gives CDR1 KGHSH, CDR2 LQKENI.

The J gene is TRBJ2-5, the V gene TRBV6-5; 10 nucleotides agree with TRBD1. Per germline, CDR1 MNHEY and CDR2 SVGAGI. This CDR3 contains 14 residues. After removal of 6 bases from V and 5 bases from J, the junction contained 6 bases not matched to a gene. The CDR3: CASRRTGGQETQYF. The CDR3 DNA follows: TGTGCCAGCAGGCGGACAGGGGGACAGGAGACCCAGTACTTC.

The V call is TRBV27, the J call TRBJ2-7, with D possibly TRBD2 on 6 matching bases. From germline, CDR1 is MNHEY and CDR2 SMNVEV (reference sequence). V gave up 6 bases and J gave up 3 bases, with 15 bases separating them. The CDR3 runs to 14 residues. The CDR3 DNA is TGTGCCAGCAGCTCCCCGTCGGGGGTCTACGAGCAGTACTTC. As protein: CASSSPSGVYEQYF.

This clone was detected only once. The CDR3 nucleotides read TGCGCCAGCAGTGAGTCTTCACAATGGACCGCTTACAATGAGCAGTTCTTC. Its protein is CASSESSQWTAYNEQFF. This chain links TRBV10-1 with TRBJ2-1; D call uncertain. The germline gives CDR1 WNHNN, CDR2 SYGVQD (reference sequence). V gave up 0 bases and J gave up 4 bases, with 16 bases separating them. The CDR3 length is 17 residues.

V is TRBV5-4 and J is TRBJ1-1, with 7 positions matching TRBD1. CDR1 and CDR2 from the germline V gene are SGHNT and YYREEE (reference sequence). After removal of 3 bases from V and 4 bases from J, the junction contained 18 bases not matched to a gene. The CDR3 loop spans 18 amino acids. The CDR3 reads CASSSGGGLGGGFTEAFF. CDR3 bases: TGTGCCAGCAGCTCAGGGGGAGGATTGGGGGGCGGATTCACTGAAGCTTTCTTT.

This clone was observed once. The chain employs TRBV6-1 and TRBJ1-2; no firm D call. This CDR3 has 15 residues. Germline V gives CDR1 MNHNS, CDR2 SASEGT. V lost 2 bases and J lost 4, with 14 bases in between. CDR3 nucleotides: TGTGCCAGCAGTGAATATGGGGTCCCCGGCTATGGCTACACCTTC. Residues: CASSEYGVPGYGYTF.